This is a list of T cell receptor beta chains from one sample in a study of human T cells and chemical hapten exposure. Using its own MiXCR run on the RACE reads, TCRdb lists one record per CDR3 protein. The sample consists of 89,000 or so distinct CDR3 sequences, 6.5% to 8.5% of them appearing once. Specimen: whole blood, collected in connection with sensitization to the hapten diphenylcyclopropenone (DPC). Source of these receptors: a woman aged 25 to 39 with alopecia areata. Some clones in this sample may be carry-over from other donors' samples. Both conserved end residues are part of each CDR3. D genes are given only for firm matches.

CDR3 length: 17; V gene: TRBV5-4; D gene: NA; J gene: TRBJ2-2; CDR3 protein: CASSLAFRGAGTGELFF
CDR3 length: 15; V gene: TRBV10-2; D gene: NA; J gene: TRBJ2-1; CDR3 protein: CASRSFGANHNEQFF
CDR3 length: 14; V gene: TRBV6-1; D gene: TRBD1; J gene: TRBJ2-1; CDR3 protein: CAISRDRAWNEQFF
CDR3 length: 15; V gene: TRBV5-6; D gene: NA; J gene: TRBJ1-2; CDR3 protein: CASSLGTVPLRGYTF
CDR3 length: 14; V gene: TRBV12-3/TRBV12-4; D gene: NA; J gene: TRBJ2-3; CDR3 protein: CASRYQSSTDTQYF
CDR3 length: 15; V gene: TRBV5-1; D gene: TRBD2; J gene: TRBJ2-5; CDR3 protein: CASSSRTSGQETQYF
CDR3 length: 15; V gene: TRBV11-2; D gene: NA; J gene: TRBJ2-5; CDR3 protein: CASSTRAYSQEAQYF
CDR3 length: 14; V gene: TRBV2; D gene: NA; J gene: TRBJ1-2; CDR3 protein: CASTVGAADYGYTF
CDR3 length: 17; V gene: TRBV24-1; D gene: NA; J gene: TRBJ2-2; CDR3 protein: CATSARTAYPNTGELFF
CDR3 length: 15; V gene: TRBV7-2; D gene: TRBD2; J gene: TRBJ2-3; CDR3 protein: CASSLAGGPGDTQYF
CDR3 length: 14; V gene: TRBV3-1; D gene: NA; J gene: TRBJ2-7; CDR3 protein: CASSPGYPLYEQYF
CDR3 length: 15; V gene: TRBV7-6; D gene: TRBD1; J gene: TRBJ2-2; CDR3 protein: CASEDRGGYTGELFF
CDR3 length: 12; V gene: TRBV7-9; D gene: NA; J gene: TRBJ2-7; CDR3 protein: CASSFSNYEQYF
CDR3 length: 15; V gene: TRBV11-3; D gene: NA; J gene: TRBJ2-3; CDR3 protein: CASSLGGAPTDTQYF
CDR3 length: 17; V gene: TRBV5-1; D gene: TRBD2; J gene: TRBJ2-7; CDR3 protein: CASSLAPPGGDHYEQYF
CDR3 length: 15; V gene: TRBV10-3; D gene: TRBD1; J gene: TRBJ2-3; CDR3 protein: CAISEGQGGIDTQYF
CDR3 length: 16; V gene: TRBV6-1; D gene: NA; J gene: TRBJ1-4; CDR3 protein: CASSRGQGESGEKLFF
CDR3 length: 15; V gene: TRBV3-1; D gene: TRBD1; J gene: TRBJ1-2; CDR3 protein: CASSAPGQGSYGYTF
CDR3 length: 15; V gene: TRBV5-6; D gene: TRBD1; J gene: TRBJ2-1; CDR3 protein: CASSEAGTGQERQFF
CDR3 length: 12; V gene: TRBV5-4; D gene: NA; J gene: TRBJ1-1; CDR3 protein: CASSWRGTEAFF
CDR3 length: 14; V gene: TRBV19; D gene: NA; J gene: TRBJ1-2; CDR3 protein: CASSIVTRRNGYTF
CDR3 length: 14; V gene: TRBV12-3/TRBV12-4; D gene: NA; J gene: TRBJ1-1; CDR3 protein: CASSFQGMNTEAFF
CDR3 length: 13; V gene: TRBV29-1; D gene: NA; J gene: TRBJ1-1; CDR3 protein: CSVERDMNTEAFF
CDR3 length: 16; V gene: TRBV2; D gene: NA; J gene: TRBJ1-6; CDR3 protein: CAGTMGSYSYNSPLHF
CDR3 length: 20; V gene: TRBV21-1; D gene: NA; J gene: TRBJ1-1; CDR3 protein: CASSPYPLLGECSGYTEAFF
CDR3 length: 14; V gene: TRBV6-2/TRBV6-3; D gene: NA; J gene: TRBJ1-2; CDR3 protein: CASRSGQRSYGYTF
CDR3 length: 12; V gene: TRBV3-1; D gene: NA; J gene: TRBJ1-1; CDR3 protein: CASSREDKGAFF
CDR3 length: 14; V gene: TRBV2; D gene: NA; J gene: TRBJ1-6; CDR3 protein: CAGSLEGYNSPLHF
CDR3 length: 15; V gene: TRBV11-2; D gene: NA; J gene: TRBJ1-3; CDR3 protein: CASSSNPSFGNTIYF
CDR3 length: 16; V gene: TRBV6-5; D gene: NA; J gene: TRBJ2-7; CDR3 protein: CASSYSRVGSSYEQYF
CDR3 length: 15; V gene: TRBV18; D gene: NA; J gene: TRBJ2-3; CDR3 protein: CATRRGPDSTDTQYF
CDR3 length: 16; V gene: TRBV3-1; D gene: NA; J gene: TRBJ2-6; CDR3 protein: CASSQIGPSGANVLTF
CDR3 length: 14; V gene: TRBV2; D gene: TRBD2; J gene: TRBJ2-1; CDR3 protein: CASRGLAGGGEQFF
CDR3 length: 15; V gene: TRBV29-1; D gene: NA; J gene: TRBJ1-2; CDR3 protein: CSVDKWWGADYGDTF
CDR3 length: 12; V gene: TRBV5-6; D gene: NA; J gene: TRBJ2-7; CDR3 protein: CASSFVLNEQYF
CDR3 length: 16; V gene: TRBV29-1; D gene: NA; J gene: TRBJ2-3; CDR3 protein: CSVVISGLSTTDTQYF
CDR3 length: 16; V gene: TRBV19; D gene: TRBD1; J gene: TRBJ1-5; CDR3 protein: CASSIERDSANQPQHF
CDR3 length: 19; V gene: TRBV27; D gene: TRBD2; J gene: TRBJ2-3; CDR3 protein: CASRRLAKLAGPSTDTQYF
CDR3 length: 14; V gene: TRBV6-2/TRBV6-3; D gene: NA; J gene: TRBJ1-2; CDR3 protein: CASNKGGRDYGYTF
CDR3 length: 16; V gene: TRBV5-1; D gene: NA; J gene: TRBJ2-3; CDR3 protein: CASSPRRGRNTDTQYF
CDR3 length: 15; V gene: TRBV18; D gene: TRBD1; J gene: TRBJ2-1; CDR3 protein: CASSPLGQGRGEQFF
CDR3 length: 16; V gene: TRBV6-5; D gene: NA; J gene: TRBJ1-2; CDR3 protein: CASSYSIGAGNYGYTF
CDR3 length: 15; V gene: TRBV20-1; D gene: NA; J gene: TRBJ2-2; CDR3 protein: CSARDRDGNTGELFF
CDR3 length: 11; V gene: TRBV2; D gene: TRBD2; J gene: TRBJ2-1; CDR3 protein: CASKRGNEQFF
CDR3 length: 15; V gene: TRBV7-2; D gene: NA; J gene: TRBJ2-1; CDR3 protein: CASSPGRGSYNEQFF
CDR3 length: 15; V gene: TRBV4-1; D gene: TRBD1; J gene: TRBJ2-7; CDR3 protein: CASRDSQQGSYEQYF
CDR3 length: 15; V gene: TRBV11-2; D gene: NA; J gene: TRBJ1-2; CDR3 protein: CASSLGGSYSYGYTF
CDR3 length: 16; V gene: TRBV5-4; D gene: NA; J gene: TRBJ2-5; CDR3 protein: CASSLLSLGSQETQYF
CDR3 length: 15; V gene: TRBV6-5; D gene: TRBD1; J gene: TRBJ1-2; CDR3 protein: CASSSAGTGDYGYTF